The 28 T cell receptor beta chains reported below all come from one sample, sequenced in a study of T cells in Graves' hyperthyroidism and ophthalmopathy. Amplified regions were TCR beta CDR3 sequences from RNA transcripts. An initial round of RT-PCR targeting the TCR CDR3 relied on the HTBI primer set. TCRdb reprocessed the multiplex PCR reads with MiXCR, giving one entry per CDR3 protein. The sample consists of approximately 300,000 distinct CDR3 sequences, around 20% of them appearing once. Sequencing was done on a sample of blood. Source of these receptors: a man in his fifties with Graves' ophthalmopathy.

This chain connects TRBV11-2 to TRBJ2-7; D tentatively reads TRBD1 or TRBD2 (6 bases each). Per the germline V gene, CDR1 is SGHAT and CDR2 is FQNNGV. V lost 7 bases and J 4 bases, leaving 17 bases between the germline ends. This CDR3 comprises 14 residues. CDR3: CASTRSGGGYEQYF. Here the CDR3 DNA reads TGTGCCAGCACCAGATCCGGGGGCGGGTACGAGCAGTACTTC.

Of note for this clonotype: This clone may be a read error of a much larger clone one base away. V is TRBV28 and J is TRBJ2-5; D ambiguous. The CDR3 length is 14 residues. Germline V gives CDR1 MDHEN, CDR2 SYDVKM. Trimming cost V 2 bases and J 2 bases, with 9 bases left between them. This CDR3 reads CASSLATKQETQYF. In nucleotides, the CDR3 is TGTGCCAGCAGTTTAGCAACTAAACAAGAGACCCAGTACTTC.

This clonotype appeared many times. J is TRBJ1-2 and V is TRBV3-1; no clear D gene. The V and J ends lost 0 bases and 7 bases respectively, with 12 bases between them. The CDR3 is made up of 14 amino acids. Germline lookup yields CDR1 LGHDT and CDR2 YNNKEL (reference sequence). The CDR3 DNA is TGTGCCAGCAGCCAAGATACGGGAAGGAGTGGCTACACCTTC. Translating it yields CASSQDTGRSGYTF.

The chain is built from TRBV2 and TRBJ2-1; 12 bases line up with TRBD2. J lost 8 bases, V lost 8 bases, and 7 bases had no gene match. Germline-derived CDR1 and CDR2 are SNHLY and FYNNEI. This CDR3 spans 14 amino acids. CDR3 in amino acids: CASGTSGSTDEQFF. The CDR3 nucleotides read TGTGCCAGCGGGACTAGCGGGTCAACCGATGAGCAGTTCTTC.

The CDR3 loop reads CASIRTGEMNTEAFF. CDR3 coding DNA: TGTGCCAGTATTAGGACAGGGGAGATGAACACTGAAGCTTTCTTT. This chain joins TRBV19 and TRBJ1-1; 9 bases agree with TRBD1. V lost 7 bases and J lost 0; bases outside the gene matches: 6. This CDR3 region has 15 residues. Germline V lookup: CDR1 LNHDA, CDR2 SQIVND (reference sequence).

This clonotype came up many times. The chain is built from TRBV20-1 and TRBJ1-1; D is unclear. The germline V gene encodes CDR1 DFQATT and CDR2 SNEGSKA (reference sequence). V was trimmed by 6 bases and J by 4 bases, leaving 21 bases between them. This CDR3 is built from 15 residues. Written as DNA, the CDR3 is TGCAGTGCGACCCAGGTTGAGGGCGCCCCCACTGAAGCTTTCTTT. Its protein product is CSATQVEGAPTEAFF.

The rearrangement joins TRBV18 to TRBJ2-1, with 8 bases lining up with TRBD2. CDR1 and CDR2 (germline): KGHSH, LQKENI. The CDR3 runs to 16 residues. V lost 3 bases, J lost 4 bases, and 8 bases stayed unmatched. The CDR3 bases are TGTGCCAGCTCACCCACAGGTCTAGCGGGTTACAATGAGCAGTTCTTC. Translating gives CASSPTGLAGYNEQFF.

This clonotype was detected only a few times. J is TRBJ2-5 and V is TRBV11-2; 8 nucleotides agree with TRBD1. J lost 4 bases, V lost 5 bases, and 9 bases had no gene match. This CDR3 has 15 residues. Germline CDR1 SGHAT, CDR2 FQNNGV. This CDR3 reads CASSPAQGGLETQYF. Written as DNA, the CDR3 is TGTGCCAGCAGCCCCGCACAGGGGGGATTAGAGACCCAGTACTTC. Using reference TRBV11-2 and TRBJ2-5 for the parts outside the CDR3, the full variable domain is EAGVAQSPRYKIIEKRQSVAFWCNPISGHATLYWYQQILGQGPKLLIQFQNNGVVDDSQLPKDRFSAERLKGVDSTLKIQPAKLEDSAVYLCASSPAQGGLETQYFGPGTRLLVL.

This clonotype was seen more than once but under ten times. The J gene is TRBJ1-6, the V gene TRBV6-1, with D unclear. Trimming shortened V by 7 bases and J by 9 bases, and 13 bases separated the two germline ends. Germline lookup yields CDR1 MNHNS and CDR2 SASEGT. CDR3 size: 13 residues. CDR3 sequence: CASTLHRGSPLHF. The CDR3 DNA follows: TGTGCCAGCACCCTACACCGTGGTTCACCCCTCCACTTT.

The table lists this clonotype with many counts. This rearrangement joins TRBV11-2 to TRBJ1-5, with D possibly being TRBD1 (5 bases). The V gene's germline CDR1 is SGHAT and CDR2 FQNNGV. V lost 5 bases and J 6 bases, leaving 11 bases between the germline ends. This CDR3 region has 13 residues. CDR3 bases: TGTGCCAGCAGCACCCAGACAGCTCAGCCCCAGCATTTT. Amino acids: CASSTQTAQPQHF.

The sample holds many counts of this clonotype. The chain couples TRBV18 to TRBJ1-1, with 7 positions matching TRBD1. This CDR3 has 14 amino acids. The V segment lost 6 bases and the J segment 4 bases; nucleotides outside the gene matches: 8. The V gene's germline CDR1 is KGHSH and CDR2 LQKENI. The CDR3 spells CASSGSTGLTEAFF. In DNA, the CDR3 is TGTGCCAGCTCGGGATCGACAGGGCTCACTGAAGCTTTCTTT.

This chain joins TRBV12-3 or TRBV12-4 and TRBJ2-3; TRBD2 matches 7 bases. The CDR3 contains 15 residues. V shed 6 bases, J shed 6 bases, and the junction held 12 bases outside the gene matches. CDR3 bases: TGTGCCAGCAGACTCCGGGACTATCGAGAGGATACGCAGTATTTT. Encoded protein: CASRLRDYREDTQYF.

This clonotype has ten or more counts. This chain links TRBV7-6 with TRBJ1-1, with 7 bases identical to TRBD1. The CDR3 is made up of 16 amino acids. Germline CDR1 reads SGHVS; CDR2 reads FNYEAQ. V shed 6 bases and J 1 base; nucleotides not matched to a gene: 11. CDR3: CASRSNRGSGNTEAFF. CDR3 nucleotides: TGTGCCAGCAGATCAAACAGGGGTTCGGGGAACACTGAAGCTTTCTTT. Full variable domain (rest looked up from reference TRBV7-6 and TRBJ1-1): GAGVSQSPRYKVTKRGQDVALRCDPISGHVSLYWYRQALGQGPEFLTYFNYEAQQDKSGLPNDRFSAERPEGSISTLTIQRTEQRDSAMYRCASRSNRGSGNTEAFFGQGTRLTVV.

This clonotype has ten or more counts. The V gene is TRBV20-1, the J gene TRBJ2-3; no clear D gene. The CDR3 spans 12 residues. Germline CDR1 and CDR2: DFQATT and SNEGSKA (reference sequence). CDR3 region: CTGRRSTDTQYF. The CDR3 DNA is TGCACCGGTCGGCGTTCCACAGATACGCAGTATTTT.

This sequence joins TRBV25-1 and TRBJ1-1; the D gene is possibly TRBD1 (6 bases). Germline V gene data show CDR1 as MGHDK and CDR2 as SYGVNS. CDR3 length: 13 amino acids. Trimming took off 7 bases at V and 5 bases at J, with 14 bases between the two ends. CDR3 loop: CASTDRSKTEAFF. CDR3 nucleotide sequence: TGTGCCAGCACAGACAGGAGTAAGACTGAAGCTTTCTTT.

This clonotype is a singleton in its sample. The chain carries TRBV19 and TRBJ2-7; 9 positions match TRBD1. Unmatched junction bases numbered 6, after V lost 4 bases and J lost 2 bases. Germline values: CDR1 LNHDA, CDR2 SQIVND (reference sequence). This CDR3 region has 15 residues. The CDR3 nucleotides read TGTGCCAGTAGTACCAACGACAGGGGGGCCTACGAGCAGTACTTC. Its protein is CASSTNDRGAYEQYF.

This clonotype was picked up many times. This sequence joins TRBV11-2 and TRBJ2-7; either TRBD1 or TRBD2 may supply D (5 bases each). There are 14 residues in the CDR3. Looked up from germline, CDR1 is SGHAT and CDR2 is FQNNGV. V was pared by 5 bases and J by 4 bases, with 15 bases between. The CDR3 nucleotides are TGTGCCAGCAGCATCGGGACCCTGATTTACGAGCAGTACTTC. Protein sequence: CASSIGTLIYEQYF.

This clonotype showed up just a few times. The genes are TRBV3-1 and TRBJ1-6, with D uncertain. V lost 4 bases and J 6 bases, leaving 10 bases between the germline ends. The CDR3 is made up of 14 amino acids. Germline V gene lookup returns CDR1 LGHDT and CDR2 YNNKEL (reference sequence). Here the CDR3 DNA reads TGTGCCAGCAGCCCGACCCTCGGTAATTCACCCCTCCACTTT. Translated: CASSPTLGNSPLHF.

This sequence joins TRBV5-1 and TRBJ2-7; D may be TRBD1 (6 bases). Trimming cost V 4 bases and J 5 bases, with 7 bases left between them. The CDR3 consists of 11 residues. Germline CDR1 and CDR2: SGHRS and YFSETQ. CDR3 DNA: TGCGCCAGCAGCAACAGGGACGAGCAGTACTTC. Protein product: CASSNRDEQYF.

This clonotype was seen repeatedly, ten times or more. The chain couples TRBV11-2 to TRBJ2-7, with D possibly TRBD1 on 6 matching bases. V was cut by 4 bases and J by 4 bases, with 26 bases left in between. The CDR3 is 18 amino acids. The V gene's germline CDR1 is SGHAT and CDR2 FQNNGV. CDR3: CASSSMLGVTQGLYEQYF. The CDR3 DNA is TGTGCCAGCAGCTCTATGTTAGGAGTTACACAGGGCCTGTACGAGCAGTACTTC.

The gene calls are TRBV13 and TRBJ2-3, with D possibly matching TRBD2 (6 bases). There are 17 residues in the CDR3. V was cut by 2 bases and J by 2 bases, with 17 bases left in between. CDR1 and CDR2 (germline): PRHDT, FYEKMQ (reference sequence). For the CDR3, the DNA is TGTGCCAGCAGCTTATTCTTTGGGACGGGAGTCACAGATACGCAGTATTTT. Protein sequence: CASSLFFGTGVTDTQYF.

This clonotype occurred a few times. DNA for the CDR3: TGCGCCAGCAGCCGACATTTAGGGGGCTCAAACACCGGGGAGCTGTTTTTT. It encodes CASSRHLGGSNTGELFF. V and J are TRBV5-1 and TRBJ2-2; TRBD1 matches 7 bases. Trimming removed 4 bases from V and 2 bases from J; junction bases left unmatched: 11. The CDR3 has 17 residues. In germline, CDR1 is SGHRS, CDR2 YFSETQ.

J is TRBJ1-5 and V is TRBV6-2 or TRBV6-3; D ambiguous. CDR1 and CDR2 from the germline V gene are MNHEY and SVGEGT. The CDR3 runs to 12 residues. V gave up 7 bases and J gave up 9 bases, with 13 bases separating them. The CDR3 region is CASTIGGRPQHF. Written as DNA, the CDR3 is TGTGCCAGCACGATCGGAGGACGGCCCCAGCATTTT.

Ten or more counts support this clonotype. The chain uses TRBV28 and TRBJ2-5; D ambiguous. CDR3 length equals 15 residues. V was trimmed by 5 bases and J by 5 bases, leaving 18 bases between them. Per the germline V gene, CDR1 is MDHEN and CDR2 is SYDVKM. This CDR3 is CASSPQGLVFETQYF. The CDR3 DNA is TGTGCCAGCAGTCCCCAAGGTTTGGTGTTCGAGACCCAGTACTTC.

The V gene is TRBV18, the J gene TRBJ2-3, with TRBD1 matching 7 bases. The germline CDR1 and CDR2 sequences are KGHSH and LQKENI. This CDR3 spans 17 amino acids. Trimming removed 6 bases from V and 0 bases from J; junction bases left unmatched: 12. In nucleotides, the CDR3 is TGTGCCAGCTCCCCGAACGTACCGGGACAGAGCACAGATACGCAGTATTTT. This encodes CASSPNVPGQSTDTQYF.

This clonotype was found a few times. The chain uses TRBV6-1 and TRBJ2-1; 13 bases are shared with TRBD2. J gave up 6 bases and V 2 bases, and 16 bases lay outside the gene matches. The germline gives CDR1 MNHNS, CDR2 SASEGT. This CDR3 comprises 20 residues. CDR3 protein: CASSERVGTSGTAGANEQFF. CDR3 DNA sequence: TGTGCCAGCAGTGAAAGGGTGGGGACTAGCGGGACCGCAGGGGCCAATGAGCAGTTCTTC.

This clonotype was picked up many times. The rearrangement joins TRBV12-3 or TRBV12-4 to TRBJ2-5; 9 bases match TRBD1. V dropped 5 bases and J dropped 5; count of bases not matched to a gene: 6. The CDR3 has 14 amino acids. This CDR3 reads CASSPGQGVETQYF. The CDR3 DNA follows: TGTGCCAGCAGTCCGGGACAGGGCGTGGAGACCCAGTACTTC.

Ten or more counts support this clonotype. The genes are TRBV28 and TRBJ2-1, with D perhaps TRBD1 (5 bases). The germline CDR1 and CDR2 sequences are MDHEN and SYDVKM. The V and J ends lost 5 bases and 5 bases respectively, with 19 bases between them. This CDR3 spans 16 amino acids. This CDR3 reads CASSPLFRGRNNEQFF. The CDR3 DNA reads as TGTGCCAGCAGTCCCCTATTTAGGGGAAGGAACAATGAGCAGTTCTTC.